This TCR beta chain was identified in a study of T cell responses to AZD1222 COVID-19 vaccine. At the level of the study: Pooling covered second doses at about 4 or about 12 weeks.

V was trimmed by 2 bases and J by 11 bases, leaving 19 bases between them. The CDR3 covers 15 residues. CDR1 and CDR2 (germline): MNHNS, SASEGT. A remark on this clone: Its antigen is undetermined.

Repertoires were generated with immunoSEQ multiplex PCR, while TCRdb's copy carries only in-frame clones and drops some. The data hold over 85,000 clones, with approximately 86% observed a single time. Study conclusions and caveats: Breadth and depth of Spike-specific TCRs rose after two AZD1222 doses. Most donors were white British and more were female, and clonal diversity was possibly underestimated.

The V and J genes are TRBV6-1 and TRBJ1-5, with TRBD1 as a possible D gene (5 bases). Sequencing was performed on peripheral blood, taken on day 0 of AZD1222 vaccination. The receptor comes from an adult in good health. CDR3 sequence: CASSEWAQGLPAQHF. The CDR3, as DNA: TGTGCCAGCAGTGAATGGGCCCAGGGTTTACCCGCCCAGCATTTT.